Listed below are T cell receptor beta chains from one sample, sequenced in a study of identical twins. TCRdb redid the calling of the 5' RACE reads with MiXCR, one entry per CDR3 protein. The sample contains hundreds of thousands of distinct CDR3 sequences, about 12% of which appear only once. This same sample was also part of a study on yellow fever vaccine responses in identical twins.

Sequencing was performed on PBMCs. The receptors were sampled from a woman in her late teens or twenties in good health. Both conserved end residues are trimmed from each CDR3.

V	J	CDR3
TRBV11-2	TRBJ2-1	ASSSSGGSDEQF
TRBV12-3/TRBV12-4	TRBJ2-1	ASSFGEGSYNEQF
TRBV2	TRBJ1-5	ASSAMGWINQPQH
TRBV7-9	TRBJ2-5	ASTETQQETQY
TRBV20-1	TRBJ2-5	SASLQQSEETQY
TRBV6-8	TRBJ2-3	ASSYGRAPFIDTDTQY
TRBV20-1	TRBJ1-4	SARDPGSSTNEKLF
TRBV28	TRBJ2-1	ASSRSFGGSSYNEQF
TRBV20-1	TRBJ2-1	SVSGTAAYNEQF
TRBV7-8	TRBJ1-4	ASSWAGTEKLF
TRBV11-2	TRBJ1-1	ASSLAAGPGTEAF
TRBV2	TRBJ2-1	ASRTGTYNEQF
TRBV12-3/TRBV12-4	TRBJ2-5	ASSHRGTQY
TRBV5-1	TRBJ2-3	ASSLFGGGTTDTQY
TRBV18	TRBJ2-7	ASSPNRKDYEQY
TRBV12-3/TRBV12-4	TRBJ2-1	ASSLVGAVF
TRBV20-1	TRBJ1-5	SAKLGGKGQPQH
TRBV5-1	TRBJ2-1	ASSSLAGSLPHGQF
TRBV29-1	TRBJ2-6	SVRSSGANVLT
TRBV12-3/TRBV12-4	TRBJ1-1	ASSNQAGGRTEAF
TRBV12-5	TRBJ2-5	ASACRDRGFLYQETQY
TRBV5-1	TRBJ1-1	ASSRRRGGGDTEAF